This T cell receptor (beta chain) was obtained from a study of shared clonotypes between healthy human individuals. Study-level information: Donors, aged 18 to 49, were a couple of women and three men. Study results and caveats: Among the subsets, naive ones generally showed larger estimated richness than memory ones. Unshared clonotypes carried lower generation probabilities than those common to all four donors.

CD4+ cells were split into CD45RA+ naive and CD45RA-negative memory subsets. As concerns this clone: The target antigen is unknown.

The table came from immunoSEQ multiplex PCR; TCRdb's copy has only in-frame clones and leaves some out. Of about 1.5 million clones listed, 98% are singletons. CDR3 length: 12 residues. Germline V gene sequence: CDR1 MGHRA, CDR2 YSYEKL. V lost 0 bases and J lost 9, with 7 bases in between. The clonotype originates from a man aged 30-40 years in good health. The sequenced sample consisted of naive CD4+ T cells sorted from blood. Indicated subset: CD45RA+ positively selected. The V call is TRBV4-1, the J call TRBJ2-3; D remains unclear. In DNA, the CDR3 is TGCGCCAGCAGCCAAGAATCCCCGACGCAGTATTTT. It specifies CASSQESPTQYF.